This T cell receptor beta chain was captured in a study of T cells in localized non-small cell lung cancer. Whole-study results and caveats: Among the tissues sampled, uninvolved adjacent lung had the highest T cell clonality, above tumor.

Points on this clone: Its antigen is not known.

Trimming cost V 4 bases and J 1 base, with 7 bases left between them. Per the germline V gene, CDR1 is LGHNA and CDR2 is YSLEER. CDR3 length: 14 residues. Sequenced by immunoSEQ multiplex PCR; TCRdb stores in-frame clones only, minus some. In the table there are around 78,000 clones, around 84% of which are singletons. The TCR originated in a female donor over 55 with stage I lung adenocarcinoma. This sample comprised peripheral blood, obtained before any cancer treatment. The V call is TRBV4-3, the J call TRBJ2-2; D is perhaps TRBD1 (5 bases). CDR3 nucleotide sequence: TGCGCCAGCAGCCCCGGACAGAACACCGGGGAGCTGTTTTTT. As protein: CASSPGQNTGELFF.